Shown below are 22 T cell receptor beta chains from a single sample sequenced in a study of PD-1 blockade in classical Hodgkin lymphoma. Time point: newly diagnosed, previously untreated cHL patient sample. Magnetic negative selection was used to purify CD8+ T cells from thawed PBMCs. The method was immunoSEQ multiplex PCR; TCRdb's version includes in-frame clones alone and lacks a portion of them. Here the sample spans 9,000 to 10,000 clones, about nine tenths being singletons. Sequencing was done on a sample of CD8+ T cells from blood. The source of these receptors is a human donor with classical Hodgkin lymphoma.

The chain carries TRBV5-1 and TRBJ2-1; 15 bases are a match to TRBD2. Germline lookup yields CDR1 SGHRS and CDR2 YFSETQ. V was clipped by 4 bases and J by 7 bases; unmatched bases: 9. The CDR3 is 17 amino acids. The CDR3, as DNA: TGCGCCAGCAGCCCGGAACCGGGACTAGCGGGGGGTAATGAGCAGTTCTTC. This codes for CASSPEPGLAGGNEQFF.

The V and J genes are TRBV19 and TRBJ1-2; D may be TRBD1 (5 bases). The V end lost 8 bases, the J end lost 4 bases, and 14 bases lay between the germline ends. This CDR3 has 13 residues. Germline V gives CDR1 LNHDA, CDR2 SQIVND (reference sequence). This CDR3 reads CASATEITYGYTF. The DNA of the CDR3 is TGTGCCAGTGCGACAGAAATAACCTATGGCTACACCTTC.

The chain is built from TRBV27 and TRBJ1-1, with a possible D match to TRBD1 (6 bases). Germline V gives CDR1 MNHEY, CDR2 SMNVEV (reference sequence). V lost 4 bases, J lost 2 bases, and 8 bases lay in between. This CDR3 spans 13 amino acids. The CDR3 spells CASSSGGNTEAFF. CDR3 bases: TGTGCCAGCAGTTCTGGGGGCAACACTGAAGCTTTCTTT.

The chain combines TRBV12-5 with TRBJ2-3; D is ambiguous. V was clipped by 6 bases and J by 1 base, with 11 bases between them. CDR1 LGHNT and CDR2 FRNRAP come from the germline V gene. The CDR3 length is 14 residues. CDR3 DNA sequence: TGTGCTAGTGGGACCTCAGACGGCACAGATACGCAGTATTTT. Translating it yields CASGTSDGTDTQYF.

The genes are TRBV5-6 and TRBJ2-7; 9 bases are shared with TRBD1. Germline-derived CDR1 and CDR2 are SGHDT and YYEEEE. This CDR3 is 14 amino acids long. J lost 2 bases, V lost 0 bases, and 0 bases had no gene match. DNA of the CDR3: TGTGCCAGCAGCTTGGGGACAGGGGCCTACGAGCAGTACTTC. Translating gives CASSLGTGAYEQYF.

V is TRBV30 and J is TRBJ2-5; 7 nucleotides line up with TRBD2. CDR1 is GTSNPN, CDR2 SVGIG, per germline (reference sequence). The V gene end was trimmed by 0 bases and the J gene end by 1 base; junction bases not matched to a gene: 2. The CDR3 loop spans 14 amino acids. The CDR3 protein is CAWSVGRGQETQYF. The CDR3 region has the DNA TGTGCCTGGAGTGTAGGGAGGGGCCAAGAGACCCAGTACTTC.

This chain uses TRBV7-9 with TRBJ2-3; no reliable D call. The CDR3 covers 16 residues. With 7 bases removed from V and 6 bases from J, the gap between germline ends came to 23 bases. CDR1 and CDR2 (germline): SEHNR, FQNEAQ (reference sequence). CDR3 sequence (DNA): TGTGCCAGCACCCTAGACCGGGTTCAAAGAGGCGATACGCAGTATTTT. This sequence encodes CASTLDRVQRGDTQYF.

The CDR3 DNA reads TGTGCCACCAGCAGAGCAAGGGTGCCCTACAATGAGCAGTTCTTC. The encoded protein is CATSRARVPYNEQFF. The V call is TRBV15, the J call TRBJ2-1, with D unclear. CDR1 LNHNV and CDR2 YYDKDF come from the germline V gene (reference sequence). The CDR3 is made up of 15 amino acids. V was trimmed by 1 base and J by 2 bases, leaving 9 bases between them.

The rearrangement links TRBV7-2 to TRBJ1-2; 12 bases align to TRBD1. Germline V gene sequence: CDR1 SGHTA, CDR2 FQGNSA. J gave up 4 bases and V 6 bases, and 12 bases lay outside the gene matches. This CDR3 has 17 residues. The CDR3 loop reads CASRQPGQGALGYGYTF. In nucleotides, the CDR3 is TGTGCCAGCAGGCAACCGGGACAGGGGGCGCTAGGCTATGGCTACACCTTC. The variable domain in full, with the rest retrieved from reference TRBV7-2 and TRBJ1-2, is GAGVSQSPSNKVTEKGKDVELRCDPISGHTALYWYRQSLGQGLEFLIYFQGNSAPDKSGLPSDRFSAERTGGSVSTLTIQRTQQEDSAVYLCASRQPGQGALGYGYTFGSGTRLTVV.

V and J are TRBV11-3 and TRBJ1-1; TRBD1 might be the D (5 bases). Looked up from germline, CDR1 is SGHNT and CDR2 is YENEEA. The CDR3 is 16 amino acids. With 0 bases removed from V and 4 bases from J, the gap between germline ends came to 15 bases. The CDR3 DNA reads TGTGCCAGCAGCTTAGATCGGGAGGGGACCGGCACTGAAGCTTTCTTT. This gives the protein CASSLDREGTGTEAFF.

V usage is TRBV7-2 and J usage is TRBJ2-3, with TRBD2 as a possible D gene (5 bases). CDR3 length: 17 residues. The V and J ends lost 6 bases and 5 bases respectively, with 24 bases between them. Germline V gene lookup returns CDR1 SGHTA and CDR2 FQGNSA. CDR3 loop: CASSLTARITRLDTQYF. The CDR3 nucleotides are TGTGCCAGCAGTCTCACAGCCAGAATTACTAGACTAGATACGCAGTATTTT.

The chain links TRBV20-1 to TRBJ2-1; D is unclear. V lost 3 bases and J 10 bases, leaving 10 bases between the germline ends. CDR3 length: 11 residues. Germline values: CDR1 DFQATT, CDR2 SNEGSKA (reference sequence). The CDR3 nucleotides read TGCAGTGCTAGGGGCCCTAGGGAGCAGTTCTTC. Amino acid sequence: CSARGPREQFF.

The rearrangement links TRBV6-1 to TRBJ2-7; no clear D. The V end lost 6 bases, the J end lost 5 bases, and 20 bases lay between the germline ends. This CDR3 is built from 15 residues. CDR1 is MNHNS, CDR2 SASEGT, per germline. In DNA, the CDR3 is TGTGCCAGCAGGGCTTATGCTCCACAGTACCACGAGCAGTACTTC. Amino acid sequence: CASRAYAPQYHEQYF.

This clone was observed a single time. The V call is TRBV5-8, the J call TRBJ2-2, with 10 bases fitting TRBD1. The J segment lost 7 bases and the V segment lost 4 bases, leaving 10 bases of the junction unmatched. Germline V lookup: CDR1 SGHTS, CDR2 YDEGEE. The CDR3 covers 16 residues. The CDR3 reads CASSVPGQGWGGELFF. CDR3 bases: TGTGCCAGCAGCGTCCCGGGACAGGGGTGGGGCGGGGAGCTGTTTTTT.

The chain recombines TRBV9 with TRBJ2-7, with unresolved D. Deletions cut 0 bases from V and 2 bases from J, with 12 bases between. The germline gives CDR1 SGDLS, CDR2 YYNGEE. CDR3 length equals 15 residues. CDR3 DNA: TGTGCCAGCAGCGTAGCGGGCCTAAGGACCTACGAGCAGTACTTC. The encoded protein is CASSVAGLRTYEQYF.

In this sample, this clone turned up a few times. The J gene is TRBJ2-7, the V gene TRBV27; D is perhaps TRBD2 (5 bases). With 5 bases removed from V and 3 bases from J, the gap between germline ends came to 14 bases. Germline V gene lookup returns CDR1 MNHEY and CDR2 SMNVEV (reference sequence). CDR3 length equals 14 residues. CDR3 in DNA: TGTGCCAGCAGTCCACTAGTATCTCTCTACGAGCAGTACTTC. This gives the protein CASSPLVSLYEQYF.

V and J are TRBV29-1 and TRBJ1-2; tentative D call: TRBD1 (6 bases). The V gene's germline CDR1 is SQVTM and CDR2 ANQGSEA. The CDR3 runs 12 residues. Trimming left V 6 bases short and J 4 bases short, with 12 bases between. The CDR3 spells CSVSTGIYGYTF. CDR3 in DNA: TGCAGCGTCTCTACAGGGATCTATGGCTACACCTTC.

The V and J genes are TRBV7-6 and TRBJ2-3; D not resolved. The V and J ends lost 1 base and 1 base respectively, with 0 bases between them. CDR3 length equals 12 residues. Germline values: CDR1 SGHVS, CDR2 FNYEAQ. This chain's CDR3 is CASSLGTDTQYF. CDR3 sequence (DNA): TGTGCCAGCAGCTTAGGCACAGATACGCAGTATTTT.

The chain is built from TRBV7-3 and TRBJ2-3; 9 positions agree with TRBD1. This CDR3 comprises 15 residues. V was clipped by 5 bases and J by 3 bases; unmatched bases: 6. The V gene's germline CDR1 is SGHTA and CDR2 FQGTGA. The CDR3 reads CASSPGQGRTDTQYF. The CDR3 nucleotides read TGTGCCAGCAGCCCTGGACAGGGGAGGACAGATACGCAGTATTTT.

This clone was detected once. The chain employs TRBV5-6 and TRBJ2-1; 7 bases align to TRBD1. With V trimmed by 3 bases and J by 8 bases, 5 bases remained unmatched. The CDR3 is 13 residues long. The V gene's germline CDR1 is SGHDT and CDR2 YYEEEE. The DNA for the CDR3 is TGTGCCAGCAGCTCGACAGGGCGGTATGAGCAGTTCTTC. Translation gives CASSSTGRYEQFF.

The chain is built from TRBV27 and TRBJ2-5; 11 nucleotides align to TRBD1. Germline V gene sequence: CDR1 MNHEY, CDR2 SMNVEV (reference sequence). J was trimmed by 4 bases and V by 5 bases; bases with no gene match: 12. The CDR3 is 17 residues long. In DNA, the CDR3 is TGTGCCAGCAGTCCACGGGACAGGGGGGAATTTGGAGAGACCCAGTACTTC. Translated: CASSPRDRGEFGETQYF.

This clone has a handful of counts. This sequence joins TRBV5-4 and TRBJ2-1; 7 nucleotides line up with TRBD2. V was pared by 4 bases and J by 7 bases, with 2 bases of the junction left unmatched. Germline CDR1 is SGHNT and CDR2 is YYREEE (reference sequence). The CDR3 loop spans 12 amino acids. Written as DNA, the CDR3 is TGTGCCAGCAGCCTGGGAGGGAATGAGCAGTTCTTC. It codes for CASSLGGNEQFF.